The clone carrying this T cell receptor beta chain was seen at least ten times. TCRdb reanalysed the 5' RACE reads using MiXCR and keeps one entry per CDR3 protein. Of about 41,000 distinct CDR3 sequences in the sample, 4% to 5% are singletons; the top ten hold over 8.5%. The entry originates in a study of T cells of healthy individuals. The germline V gene encodes CDR1 SQVTM and CDR2 ANQGSEA. This CDR3 has 13 residues. J was trimmed by 1 base and V by 7 bases; bases with no gene match: 2. The sequence came from a human donor in good health. The chain couples TRBV29-1 to TRBJ2-1; TRBD2 matches at 9 bases. The CDR3 DNA sequence: TGCAGCGGTCTAGCGGGATCCTACAATGAGCAGTTCTTC. This translates into CSGLAGSYNEQFF.